This T cell receptor beta chain stems from a study of CD8 T cells in Susac syndrome. Random hexamers were used to reverse transcribe the RNA input (roughly 0.5 to 1 ug). TCRdb re-analysed the immunoSEQ multiplex PCR reads in MiXCR, keeping a single row per CDR3 protein. The table has about 200,000 distinct CDR3 sequences, about 94% seen once; the top ten hold 0.09% to 0.12%. This CDR3 has 15 amino acids. Per germline, CDR1 SGHRS and CDR2 YFSETQ. V was trimmed by 3 bases and J by 2 bases, leaving 14 bases between them. The sequencing sample was made of CD4+ T cells from PBMCs. V and J are TRBV5-1 and TRBJ1-2; D gene ambiguous. This TCR was recovered from a human donor in good health. As DNA, the CDR3 is TGCGCCAGCAGCTCGGAGCCAGGTTTAAACTATGGCTACACCTTC. It codes for CASSSEPGLNYGYTF. Looking up the rest from reference TRBV5-1 and TRBJ1-2 gives the full variable domain: KAGVTQTPRYLIKTRGQQVTLSCSPISGHRSVSWYQQTPGQGLQFLFEYFSETQRNKGNFPGRFSGRQFSNSRSEMNVSTLELGDSALYLCASSSEPGLNYGYTFGSGTRLTVV.